This is a list of T cell receptor beta chains from one sample in a study of Graves' ophthalmopathy and Graves' hyperthyroidism. MiXCR, run by TCRdb on the multiplex PCR reads, gives a single entry per CDR3 protein. The repertoire includes hundreds of thousands of distinct CDR3 sequences, around 15% of them detected once, and around 9.8% sits in the top ten. Sequencing was done on a sample of blood. The receptors come from a woman under 40 with Graves' ophthalmopathy. The CDR3 runs from the conserved cysteine through the conserved F or W.

v_call: TRBV6-5
j_call: TRBJ2-5
cdr3_aa: CASRLRGAYAETQYF

v_call: TRBV7-9
j_call: TRBJ2-4
cdr3_aa: CASSSAEIWDIQYF

v_call: TRBV27
j_call: TRBJ2-7
cdr3_aa: CASSLSQGFYEQYF

v_call: TRBV27
j_call: TRBJ1-1
cdr3_aa: CASRNRAMNTEAFF

v_call: TRBV7-3
j_call: TRBJ1-3
cdr3_aa: CASSLSGGFGNTIYF

v_call: TRBV4-1
j_call: TRBJ1-5
cdr3_aa: CASSRTGREYSNQPQHF

v_call: TRBV18
j_call: TRBJ2-5
cdr3_aa: CASSRGISGETQYF

v_call: TRBV13
j_call: TRBJ1-5
cdr3_aa: CASSLGGGGADQPQHF

v_call: TRBV28
j_call: TRBJ1-5
cdr3_aa: CASRSGVTAQPQHF

v_call: TRBV6-1
j_call: TRBJ2-2
cdr3_aa: CASSRNRGTGELFF

v_call: TRBV6-1
j_call: TRBJ2-7
cdr3_aa: CASSALAGIYEQYF

v_call: TRBV20-1
j_call: TRBJ2-7
cdr3_aa: CSAIAERLSSYEQYF

v_call: TRBV15
j_call: TRBJ2-7
cdr3_aa: CATSRVAGGQYF

v_call: TRBV9
j_call: TRBJ1-2
cdr3_aa: CASSVGNYGYTF

v_call: TRBV5-1
j_call: TRBJ2-5
cdr3_aa: CASSLRWGAGETQYF

v_call: TRBV27
j_call: TRBJ2-5
cdr3_aa: CASTRPFLLPGYQETQYF

v_call: TRBV7-2
j_call: TRBJ2-7
cdr3_aa: CASSSRQTYEQYF

v_call: TRBV6-1
j_call: TRBJ2-7
cdr3_aa: CASSEWQGNLPYEQYF

v_call: TRBV30
j_call: TRBJ1-1
cdr3_aa: CAWRRTAKNTEAFF

v_call: TRBV5-1
j_call: TRBJ2-7
cdr3_aa: CASSFGTTLYEQYF

v_call: TRBV9
j_call: TRBJ2-2
cdr3_aa: CASKKGEWRTGELFF

v_call: TRBV19
j_call: TRBJ1-2
cdr3_aa: CASSFGQGSSYGYTF

v_call: TRBV13
j_call: TRBJ2-2
cdr3_aa: CASSRTSSATGELFF